This is a list of T cell receptor beta chains from one sample in a study of early T cells in non-severe SARS-CoV-2 infection. Each CDR3 protein is one row after TCRdb ran MiXCR on the 5' RACE reads. The profile shows under 70,000 distinct CDR3 sequences, around a tenth of them singletons. What was sequenced was whole blood. The source is an adult who was a healthcare worker with PCR-confirmed SARS-CoV-2 infection or an uninfected control (not recorded which). CDR3s include the opening cysteine and the closing phenylalanine or tryptophan. A D gene is named only where the DNA matches it firmly. Clone size is stated in some rows and not others, as once, few, many or a class when expanded.

v_gene	d_gene	j_gene	abundance	CDR3aa	CDR3nt
TRBV18	.	TRBJ2-3	many	CASSPFEGVSTDTQYF	TGTGCCAGCTCACCATTCGAAGGGGTTAGCACAGATACGCAGTATTTT
TRBV7-9	.	TRBJ2-5	many	CASSLDSQETQYF	TGTGCCAGCAGCTTAGACAGCCAAGAGACCCAGTACTTC
TRBV25-1	.	TRBJ1-2	many	CASSDSNGQSYGYTF	TGTGCCAGCAGTGATTCGAACGGACAGTCCTATGGCTACACCTTC
TRBV7-6	TRBD2	TRBJ2-5	many	CASSLAGTSGIGETQYF	TGTGCCAGCAGCTTGGCCGGGACTAGCGGGATTGGAGAGACCCAGTACTTC
TRBV5-6	.	TRBJ2-1	.	CASSLYPLVTNEQFF	TGTGCCAGCAGCCTGTACCCACTAGTAACCAATGAGCAGTTCTTC
TRBV5-1	TRBD2	TRBJ2-1	many	CASSPGGGWRNEQFF	TGCGCCAGCAGCCCCGGCGGGGGGTGGAGGAATGAGCAGTTCTTC
TRBV7-3	.	TRBJ1-1	few	CASSLEWTVNTEAFF	TGTGCCAGCAGCTTAGAGTGGACAGTGAACACTGAAGCTTTCTTT
TRBV18	.	TRBJ1-2	.	CASSPSTDYGYTF	TGTGCCAGCTCACCATCGACGGACTATGGCTACACCTTC
TRBV29-1	.	TRBJ2-3	.	CSVVGGITDTQYF	TGCAGCGTTGTCGGCGGAATCACAGATACGCAGTATTTT
TRBV20-1	.	TRBJ1-6	.	CSARAEDIARTPLHF	TGCAGTGCTAGAGCCGAGGACATAGCAAGGACACCCCTCCACTTT
TRBV7-9	TRBD2	TRBJ2-1	.	CASSPPLPAGGPGEQFF	TGTGCCAGCAGCCCCCCCCTCCCCGCGGGGGGGCCAGGTGAGCAGTTCTTC
TRBV4-2	TRBD2	TRBJ2-5	many	CASSQVGSGGQETQYF	TGTGCCAGCAGCCAAGTGGGTAGCGGGGGTCAAGAGACCCAGTACTTC
TRBV29-1	.	TRBJ2-3	many	CSVEIQGTDTQYF	TGCAGCGTTGAGATTCAGGGCACAGATACGCAGTATTTT
TRBV12-3/TRBV12-4	.	TRBJ2-5	many	CASSLTQETQYF	TGTGCCAGCAGTTTAACCCAAGAGACCCAGTACTTC
TRBV2	TRBD2	TRBJ2-3	many	CASRRAGAGTDTQYF	TGTGCCAGCAGGAGAGCGGGAGCGGGTACAGATACGCAGTATTTT
TRBV7-6	TRBD2	TRBJ2-1	many	CASSPGLADAWQFF	TGTGCCAGCAGCCCGGGACTAGCAGACGCTTGGCAGTTCTTC
TRBV10-1	TRBD1	TRBJ2-1	.	CASSDPDREVYNEQFF	TGCGCCAGCAGTGATCCCGACAGGGAAGTCTACAATGAGCAGTTCTTC
TRBV11-2	TRBD2	TRBJ2-7	many	CASSPLAGGTYEQYF	TGTGCCAGCAGCCCGCTAGCGGGAGGTACCTACGAGCAGTACTTC
TRBV20-1	.	TRBJ2-1	many	CSAHPSTGTSYNEQFF	TGCAGTGCCCACCCATCAACCGGGACTTCCTACAATGAGCAGTTCTTC
TRBV5-1	.	TRBJ1-5	many	CASSLVWGEDQPQHF	TGCGCCAGCAGCTTGGTGTGGGGGGAGGATCAGCCCCAGCATTTT
TRBV18	.	TRBJ2-7	few	CASSPGAESNEQYF	TGTGCCAGCTCACCGGGCGCCGAATCAAACGAGCAGTACTTC
TRBV2	.	TRBJ2-7	.	CASRLAGGVYEQYF	TGTGCCAGCCGTTTGGCAGGGGGGGTGTACGAGCAGTACTTC
TRBV11-2	TRBD2	TRBJ2-2	many	CASSLEGLEGTGELFF	TGTGCCAGCAGCTTAGAGGGACTAGAGGGCACCGGGGAGCTGTTTTTT
TRBV7-6	.	TRBJ2-7	many	CASSRQADAYEQYF	TGTGCCAGCAGCCGACAGGCGGATGCCTACGAGCAGTACTTC
TRBV21-1	.	TRBJ1-1	many	CASSRQDDHLMNTEAFF	TGTGCCAGCAGCCGACAGGACGACCACTTAATGAACACTGAAGCTTTCTTT
TRBV5-1	TRBD1	TRBJ2-3	many	CASGSTGGTDTQYF	TGCGCCAGCGGATCGACAGGGGGGACAGATACGCAGTATTTT
TRBV20-1	.	TRBJ2-3	many	CSARVPPTDTQYF	TGCAGTGCTAGAGTTCCTCCAACAGATACGCAGTATTTT
TRBV4-1	.	TRBJ2-2	.	CASSQGGPNTGELFF	TGCGCCAGCAGCCAAGGCGGCCCAAACACCGGGGAGCTGTTTTTT
TRBV5-1	.	TRBJ2-3	many	CASKTFSGPDTQYF	TGCGCCAGCAAGACTTTTTCAGGGCCGGATACGCAGTATTTT
TRBV4-2	TRBD1	TRBJ2-1	few	CASSPRQGANEQFF	TGTGCCAGCAGCCCCAGACAGGGGGCAAATGAGCAGTTCTTC
TRBV11-3	TRBD2	TRBJ2-1	many	CASSLGLPSGSNEQFF	TGTGCCAGCAGCTTAGGGCTGCCTAGCGGGAGTAATGAGCAGTTCTTC
TRBV12-3/TRBV12-4	.	TRBJ2-3	many	CASSPTTTSTDTQYF	TGTGCCAGCAGTCCGACGACAACTAGCACAGATACGCAGTATTTT
TRBV2	.	TRBJ2-2	few	CASSVTFSSGELFF	TGTGCCAGCAGTGTGACCTTCTCGAGCGGGGAGCTGTTTTTT
TRBV30	.	TRBJ1-6	many	CAWSVSVNSPLHF	TGTGCCTGGAGTGTATCGGTAAATTCACCCCTCCACTTT
TRBV6-5	TRBD1	TRBJ1-1	many	CASSYEGGNTEAFF	TGTGCCAGCAGTTACGAAGGGGGCAACACTGAAGCTTTCTTT
TRBV2	TRBD1	TRBJ2-1	.	CASRDTGGNYNEQFF	TGTGCCAGCAGAGACACAGGGGGCAATTACAATGAGCAGTTCTTC
TRBV30	TRBD1	TRBJ2-1	many	CAWSRSRTGTYNEQFF	TGTGCCTGGAGTCGTTCGAGGACAGGGACCTACAATGAGCAGTTCTTC
TRBV7-6	TRBD2	TRBJ2-1	many	CASSPRSLAGVGNEQFF	TGTGCCAGCAGCCCCCGGAGCCTAGCGGGAGTGGGGAATGAGCAGTTCTTC
TRBV20-1	.	TRBJ2-5	few	CSARGLWETQYF	TGCAGTGCTAGGGGGCTCTGGGAGACCCAGTACTTC
TRBV12-3/TRBV12-4	TRBD1	TRBJ2-5	.	CASSLVFRQGETQYF	TGTGCCAGCAGTTTAGTCTTTCGACAGGGAGAGACCCAGTACTTC
TRBV6-5	.	TRBJ2-1	many	CASSYSDPASYNEQFF	TGTGCCAGCAGTTACTCGGATCCAGCTTCCTACAATGAGCAGTTCTTC
TRBV7-8	TRBD1	TRBJ1-5	.	CASSQGGRHQPQHF	TGTGCCAGCAGCCAGGGGGGGCGCCATCAGCCCCAGCATTTT
TRBV5-1	.	TRBJ2-3	many	CASRRTASTDTQYF	TGCGCCAGCAGGAGGACGGCTAGCACAGATACGCAGTATTTT
TRBV20-1	TRBD1	TRBJ2-4	many	CSAQNFGTGSDIQYF	TGCAGTGCACAAAATTTCGGGACAGGGTCTGACATTCAGTACTTC
TRBV11-1	TRBD2	TRBJ2-5	many	CASSLSGRETQYF	TGTGCCAGCAGCTTATCCGGGAGGGAGACCCAGTACTTC
TRBV20-1	.	TRBJ2-7	many	CSARDVQLGEQYF	TGCAGTGCTAGAGACGTGCAGCTGGGTGAGCAGTACTTC
TRBV7-9	.	TRBJ2-3	many	CASSLDYSSRASTDTQYF	TGTGCCAGCAGCTTAGATTATTCGTCCAGGGCCTCCACAGATACGCAGTATTTT
TRBV6-5	TRBD1	TRBJ2-2	many	CASRFPGQGKSGELFF	TGTGCCAGCAGGTTTCCGGGACAGGGGAAATCCGGGGAGCTGTTTTTT
TRBV5-1	TRBD1	TRBJ1-6	few	CASSQGQGGSPLHF	TGCGCCAGCAGCCAGGGACAGGGCGGATCACCCCTCCACTTT
TRBV10-3	TRBD2	TRBJ2-3	few	CAISESGGTTDTQYF	TGTGCCATCAGTGAGTCGGGGGGGACGACAGATACGCAGTATTTT
TRBV18	.	TRBJ2-1	few	CASSVPRDNEQFF	TGTGCCAGCTCAGTCCCCCGGGACAATGAGCAGTTCTTC
TRBV4-2	TRBD2	TRBJ2-3	few	CASSHVAGGSTDTQYF	TGTGCCAGCAGCCACGTTGCGGGGGGTAGCACAGATACGCAGTATTTT
TRBV27	.	TRBJ1-2	.	CASSRGVTGYTF	TGTGCCAGCAGTCGAGGGGTGACTGGCTACACCTTC
TRBV7-3	.	TRBJ2-6	many	CASSRPPVANVLTF	TGTGCCAGCTCGCGTCCACCGGTGGCCAACGTCCTGACTTTC
TRBV3-1	.	TRBJ2-2	.	CASSQDAFSSHSTGELFF	TGTGCCAGCAGCCAAGATGCGTTCAGTTCCCACAGCACCGGGGAGCTGTTTTTT
TRBV29-1	.	TRBJ1-1	.	CSLTGSGNTEAFF	TGCAGCCTGACGGGGTCGGGGAACACTGAAGCTTTCTTT
TRBV7-9	.	TRBJ1-6	few	CASSLVGTPNSPLHF	TGTGCCAGCAGCTTAGTAGGGACGCCAAATTCACCCCTCCACTTT
TRBV11-1	.	TRBJ2-1	many	CASSLTPLSYNEQFF	TGTGCCAGCAGCCTCACTCCCCTGTCGTACAATGAGCAGTTCTTC
TRBV7-2	.	TRBJ2-1	.	CASSLGGTINEQFF	TGTGCCAGCAGCTTAGGCGGGACGATCAATGAGCAGTTCTTC